The 20 T cell receptor beta chains below come from one sample, sequenced in a study of blood T cell repertoires in COVID-19. Repertoires were generated with immunoSEQ multiplex PCR, while TCRdb's copy carries only in-frame clones and drops some. The sample records 75,000 to 100,000 clones, 70% to 80% being singletons. Material: peripheral blood. Receptors originate from a man between 70 and 80 years old with acute or convalescent COVID-19.

This clone was picked up a small number of times. This rearrangement joins TRBV28 to TRBJ1-5, with D unclear. CDR1 and CDR2 (germline): MDHEN, SYDVKM. V was trimmed by 6 bases and J by 3 bases, leaving 9 bases between them. This CDR3 has 13 residues. Written as DNA, the CDR3 is TGTGCCAGCAGCCAGGATACCAATCAGCCCCAGCATTTT. Protein product: CASSQDTNQPQHF.

The chain has TRBV5-4 and TRBJ2-5; D is perhaps TRBD2 (6 bases). This CDR3 spans 14 amino acids. V gave up 0 bases and J gave up 6 bases, with 12 bases separating them. Per the germline V gene, CDR1 is SGHNT and CDR2 is YYREEE (reference sequence). CDR3 protein: CASSLENRGKTQYF. DNA for the CDR3: TGTGCCAGCAGCTTGGAAAATCGCGGGAAGACCCAGTACTTC.

V gene TRBV24-1 combines with J gene TRBJ2-7; 9 bases align to TRBD1. Trimming at V came to 5 bases and at J to 5 bases, leaving 3 bases not matched to a gene. CDR1 is KGHDR, CDR2 SFDVKD, per germline. The CDR3 is made up of 13 amino acids. The CDR3 reads CATSGQGGHEQYF. The CDR3 nucleotides read TGTGCCACCAGTGGACAGGGGGGACACGAGCAGTACTTC.

The chain joins TRBV29-1 to TRBJ2-6; tentatively, D is TRBD1 (6 bases). The V gene lost 3 bases and the J gene lost 17 bases, with 17 bases spanning the gap. There are 12 residues in the CDR3. Germline V lookup: CDR1 SQVTM, CDR2 ANQGSEA. The CDR3 DNA reads as TGCAGCGTTGATCTCGCAGGGGCCGCCTTGACTTTC. Amino acid sequence: CSVDLAGAALTF.

This rearrangement joins TRBV30 to TRBJ2-6; TRBD1 is a possible D gene (6 bases). Germline V gene sequence: CDR1 GTSNPN, CDR2 SVGIG (reference sequence). V dropped 5 bases and J dropped 1 base, with 24 bases sitting between them. The CDR3 totals 19 residues. This chain's CDR3 is CAWSTVWGRGKSGANVLTF. The CDR3 DNA follows: TGTGCCTGGTCGACCGTATGGGGCAGGGGAAAATCTGGGGCCAACGTCCTGACTTTC.

The J gene is TRBJ2-3, the V gene TRBV6-1; 7 nucleotides line up with TRBD1. Germline values: CDR1 MNHNS, CDR2 SASEGT. Germline trimming cut 3 bases from V and 1 base from J; bases unmatched to any gene: 7. The CDR3 runs 16 residues. The CDR3 DNA follows: TGTGCCAGCAGTGAGCGTCGAGACAGGGGCACAGATACGCAGTATTTT. Protein sequence: CASSERRDRGTDTQYF.

V usage is TRBV18 and J usage is TRBJ1-2; D not certain. Trimming cost V 0 bases and J 4 bases, with 12 bases left between them. Germline V CDR1 and CDR2: KGHSH, LQKENI. The CDR3 is 15 residues long. CDR3 residues: CASSPPAGPFYGYTF. The CDR3 coding sequence is TGTGCCAGCTCACCACCGGCAGGCCCCTTCTATGGCTACACCTTC.

The chain couples TRBV5-1 to TRBJ2-3, with TRBD2 matching over 10 bases. Germline CDR1 reads SGHRS; CDR2 reads YFSETQ. V was pared by 0 bases and J by 6 bases, with 7 bases of the junction left unmatched. This CDR3 is 16 amino acids long. The CDR3 DNA sequence: TGCGCCAGCAGCTTGGTGGTAGCGGGAGGAGGGGATACGCAGTATTTT. Its translation is CASSLVVAGGGDTQYF.

The J gene is TRBJ2-5, the V gene TRBV5-1, with 11 bases identical to TRBD2. V shed 4 bases and J 5 bases; nucleotides not matched to a gene: 19. The length of the CDR3 is 19 residues. CDR1 is SGHRS and CDR2 is YFSETQ in the germline V gene. CDR3 in amino acids: CASSPRLAGLLMFAETQYF. CDR3 coding DNA: TGCGCCAGCAGCCCCCGACTAGCGGGATTGCTGATGTTCGCGGAGACCCAGTACTTC.

The chain has TRBV6-7 and TRBJ1-5, with 8 positions matching TRBD1. TRBV6-7 is designated an ORF whose function remains uncertain. The V gene end was trimmed by 5 bases and the J gene end by 6 bases; junction bases not matched to a gene: 3. The CDR3 length is 13 residues. CDR3 amino acids: CASSVRGRQPQHF. In DNA, the CDR3 is TGTGCCAGCAGTGTCAGGGGGCGTCAGCCCCAGCATTTT.

This clone was observed a few times. The chain joins TRBV3-1 (or the pseudogene TRBV3-2) to TRBJ1-5; TRBD1 aligns across 7 bases. CDR1 and CDR2 from the germline V gene are LGHDT and YNNKEL (reference sequence). The CDR3 is 14 residues long. V gave up 2 bases and J gave up 5 bases; unmatched junction bases: 3. The CDR3 sequence is CASSQSQGDQPQHF. DNA of the CDR3: TGTGCCAGCAGCCAATCTCAGGGGGATCAGCCCCAGCATTTT.

The rearrangement uses TRBV6-6 and TRBJ2-7; possibly TRBD1 for D (6 bases). The CDR3 runs 15 residues. V was trimmed by 4 bases and J by 7 bases, leaving 20 bases between them. Germline loops: CDR1 MNHNY, CDR2 SVGAGI (reference sequence). CDR3 amino acids: CASSSSQGSLGEQYF. The CDR3 coding sequence is TGTGCCAGCAGTTCCTCCCAGGGGTCACTAGGGGAGCAGTACTTC.

The rearrangement joins TRBV5-1 to TRBJ1-1, with 7 bases that match TRBD1. CDR3 size: 15 residues. V was clipped by 4 bases and J by 4 bases; unmatched bases: 10. Per the germline V gene, CDR1 is SGHRS and CDR2 is YFSETQ. CDR3 in DNA: TGCGCCAGCAGCCTGTTGGGACAGAGGGGCACTGAAGCTTTCTTT. Translated, it gives CASSLLGQRGTEAFF.

This chain joins TRBV13 and TRBJ2-3; 7 bases map to TRBD1. Germline CDR1 is PRHDT and CDR2 is FYEKMQ (reference sequence). The V segment lost 5 bases and the J segment 4 bases; nucleotides outside the gene matches: 3. The CDR3 has 13 amino acids. The CDR3 region has the DNA TGTGCCAGCAGCCCCACAGGGGCAGATACGCAGTATTTT. Translating it yields CASSPTGADTQYF. The variable domain in full, completed from reference TRBV13 and TRBJ2-3, reads AAGVIQSPRHLIKEKRETATLKCYPIPRHDTVYWYQQGPGQDPQFLISFYEKMQSDKGSIPDRFSAQQFSDYHSELNMSSLELGDSALYFCASSPTGADTQYFGPGTRLTVL.

The chain recombines TRBV5-1 with TRBJ2-2; the D is unclear. The germline CDR1 and CDR2 sequences are SGHRS and YFSETQ. This CDR3 has 11 residues. With 4 bases removed from V and 4 bases from J, the gap between germline ends came to 2 bases. The CDR3 DNA reads as TGCGCCAGCAGCCGCACCGGGGAGCTGTTTTTT. Translation: CASSRTGELFF.

This sequence joins TRBV2 and TRBJ1-5; D might be TRBD1 (5 bases). CDR1 SNHLY and CDR2 FYNNEI come from the germline V gene. Trimming took 3 bases from V and 6 from J, leaving 12 bases between them. The CDR3 contains 14 residues. Here the CDR3 DNA reads TGTGCCAGCAGTGAGGGGGGAGCCCTTCAGCCCCAGCATTTT. Translated: CASSEGGALQPQHF.

The J gene is TRBJ2-7, the V gene TRBV28; the D gene is possibly TRBD2 (6 bases). V was cut by 3 bases and J by 0 bases, with 12 bases left in between. In germline, CDR1 is MDHEN, CDR2 SYDVKM. The CDR3 consists of 15 residues. This chain's CDR3 is CASSFGGANSYEQYF. For the CDR3, the DNA is TGTGCCAGCAGTTTCGGGGGAGCGAACTCCTACGAGCAGTACTTC.

J is TRBJ2-3 and V is TRBV5-4; D is perhaps TRBD2 (7 bases). Trimming removed 3 bases from V and 3 bases from J, with 20 bases in between. The CDR3 covers 17 residues. Germline-derived CDR1 and CDR2 are SGHNT and YYREEE (reference sequence). CDR3 nucleotide sequence: TGTGCCAGCAGCTACTTTGGGGGGGCAGGGCGTACAGATACGCAGTATTTT. Protein sequence: CASSYFGGAGRTDTQYF.

The chain employs TRBV19 and TRBJ2-3; TRBD2 aligns across 9 bases. Germline lookup yields CDR1 LNHDA and CDR2 SQIVND (reference sequence). With 5 bases clipped from V and 9 bases from J, the junction kept 6 bases outside the gene matches. The CDR3 is made up of 13 amino acids. The DNA of the CDR3 is TGTGCCAGTAGTCCGAGTAGCGGGGGAACGCAGTATTTT. Its translation: CASSPSSGGTQYF.

This clone has a single count. The chain has TRBV7-9 and TRBJ2-3, with 8 nucleotides matching TRBD2. This CDR3 is built from 16 residues. The germline V gene has CDR1 SEHNR and CDR2 FQNEAQ (reference sequence). V lost 8 bases to trimming and J lost 1 base; unmatched junction nucleotides: 11. CDR3 bases: TGTGCCAGCGTCATGAGGCGGGGGGCACGCACAGATACGCAGTATTTT. It specifies CASVMRRGARTDTQYF.